A single sample is the source of the 30 T cell receptor beta chains below, sequenced in a study of T cells in Graves' hyperthyroidism and ophthalmopathy. TCR beta CDR3 region amplification was performed from RNA transcripts. The HTBI primer set served for first-round RT-PCR of the TCR CDR3. A single record per CDR3 protein comes from TCRdb applying MiXCR to the multiplex PCR reads. The sample has about 250,000 distinct CDR3 sequences, approximately 25% seen once; the top ten hold about a third. Sequenced input: blood. Source of these receptors: a woman in her 40s with Graves' ophthalmopathy.

This clonotype was recorded many times. This chain links TRBV6-2 or TRBV6-3 with TRBJ2-7, with 12 positions matching TRBD2. Unmatched junction bases numbered 12, after V lost 0 bases and J lost 0 bases. Looked up from germline, CDR1 is MNHEY and CDR2 is SVGEGT. The CDR3 totals 20 residues. The CDR3 DNA sequence: TGTGCCAGCAGTTACTCGTTGCAGGGACTAGCGGGTTCCGACTCCTACGAGCAGTACTTC. Residues: CASSYSLQGLAGSDSYEQYF.

This clonotype has a handful of counts. No conserved phenylalanine or tryptophan ends this CDR3, so it is likely a read error. The chain carries TRBV12-3 or TRBV12-4 and TRBJ1-5; 10 positions agree with TRBD1. V dropped 5 bases and J dropped 3; count of bases not matched to a gene: 4. This CDR3 comprises 15 residues. In DNA form, the CDR3 reads TGTGCCAGCAGTCCAGGGACAGGGGCCAATCAGCCCCAGCATATT. This encodes CASSPGTGANQPQHI.

This clonotype was counted many times. The chain links TRBV12-3 or TRBV12-4 to TRBJ2-3, with D tentatively TRBD2 (5 bases). CDR3 length: 12 amino acids. The V end lost 2 bases, the J end lost 8 bases, and 8 bases lay between the germline ends. CDR3 in DNA: TGTGCCAGCAGTTTATTCCGGGGTACGCAGTATTTT. Amino acid sequence: CASSLFRGTQYF.

This clonotype was observed at least ten times. The V call is TRBV29-1, the J call TRBJ2-5, with TRBD1 identical over 10 bases. Trimming took 6 bases from V and 5 from J; bases not matched to a gene: 15. The CDR3 loop spans 16 amino acids. Germline CDR1 SQVTM, CDR2 ANQGSEA. As DNA, the CDR3 is TGCAGCGTCCTTCCGGCGACAGGGGGCTACATGGAGACCCAGTACTTC. It translates to CSVLPATGGYMETQYF.

This clonotype appeared many times. The gene calls are TRBV11-2 and TRBJ2-7; D is unresolved. CDR3 size: 13 residues. From germline, CDR1 is SGHAT and CDR2 FQNNGV. The V and J ends lost 0 bases and 7 bases respectively, with 10 bases between them. In DNA, the CDR3 is TGTGCCAGCAGCTTAGAGACGGCGCGGGAGCAGTACTTC. This gives the protein CASSLETAREQYF.

This clonotype was picked up many times. This chain links TRBV12-3 or TRBV12-4 with TRBJ2-5; D uncertain. The CDR3 is 13 residues long. V lost 7 bases, J lost 1 base, and 10 bases lay in between. The CDR3 nucleotides are TGTGCCAGCACCCCAACGCTCCAAGAGACCCAGTACTTC. Its protein product is CASTPTLQETQYF.

This clonotype was seen many times. The rearrangement links TRBV6-5 to TRBJ1-3, with a weak D call TRBD1 (6 bases). This CDR3 comprises 16 residues. Per germline, CDR1 MNHEY and CDR2 SVGAGI. Trimming left V 4 bases short and J 0 bases short, with 13 bases between. The CDR3 here is CASSSQGLVSGNTIYF. In DNA, the CDR3 is TGTGCCAGCAGTTCACAGGGACTGGTCTCTGGAAACACCATATATTTT.

The chain joins TRBV5-1 to TRBJ2-7, with D uncertain. The CDR3 sequence is 14 residues long. In germline, CDR1 is SGHRS, CDR2 YFSETQ. V was pared by 0 bases and J by 3 bases, with 10 bases between. Here the CDR3 reads CASSLDRPIYEQYF. The DNA for the CDR3 is TGCGCCAGCAGCTTGGATAGGCCCATCTACGAGCAGTACTTC.

The chain combines TRBV7-8 with TRBJ2-5, with 15 bases fitting TRBD2. CDR1 is SGHVS and CDR2 is FQNEAQ in the germline V gene. V lost 3 bases and J lost 5; bases outside the gene matches: 13. The CDR3 loop spans 19 amino acids. CDR3: CASSFSLGLAGGEEETQYF. The CDR3 coding sequence is TGTGCCAGCAGCTTCTCCTTGGGACTAGCGGGGGGCGAGGAGGAGACCCAGTACTTC.

At least ten counts were recorded for this clonotype. This sequence joins TRBV7-9 and TRBJ2-7, with 10 bases lining up with TRBD1. J was trimmed by 3 bases and V by 5 bases; bases with no gene match: 7. CDR1 and CDR2 from the germline V gene are SEHNR and FQNEAQ (reference sequence). The CDR3 totals 15 residues. CDR3 amino acids: CASSKPDRGDYEQYF. CDR3 coding DNA: TGTGCCAGCAGCAAACCGGACAGGGGGGACTACGAGCAGTACTTC.

The sample holds many counts of this clonotype. The genes are TRBV2 and TRBJ2-5; D uncertain. The length of the CDR3 is 14 residues. V was pared by 1 base and J by 3 bases, with 9 bases between. The germline V gene encodes CDR1 SNHLY and CDR2 FYNNEI. CDR3 in amino acids: CASSEVVGKETQYF. The CDR3 region has the DNA TGTGCCAGCAGTGAAGTTGTGGGGAAAGAGACCCAGTACTTC.

This clonotype has ten or more counts. This chain links TRBV6-1 with TRBJ1-5; 10 nucleotides align to TRBD1. Looked up from germline, CDR1 is MNHNS and CDR2 is SASEGT. The CDR3 has 15 residues. After removal of 6 bases from V and 4 bases from J, the junction contained 6 bases not matched to a gene. This CDR3 reads CASRKGTGVNQPQHF. DNA of the CDR3: TGTGCCAGCAGGAAGGGGACAGGGGTTAATCAGCCCCAGCATTTT.

This clonotype was found many times. The V gene is TRBV2, the J gene TRBJ1-5; D might be TRBD1 (6 bases). CDR1 is SNHLY, CDR2 FYNNEI, per germline. This CDR3 is built from 12 residues. Trimming removed 7 bases at V and 7 bases at J, with 11 bases between. CDR3 protein: CASKAGVQPQHF. CDR3 DNA: TGTGCCAGCAAGGCAGGGGTCCAGCCCCAGCATTTT.

The chain recombines TRBV6-1 with TRBJ2-7; 12 nucleotides match TRBD1. Germline V lookup: CDR1 MNHNS, CDR2 SASEGT. The CDR3 has 14 amino acids. V gave up 10 bases and J gave up 2 bases; unmatched junction bases: 6. The CDR3 here is CATSGQGATYEQYF. The CDR3 nucleotides are TGTGCCACCTCGGGACAGGGGGCGACCTACGAGCAGTACTTC.

This clonotype was seen ten or more times. The gene calls are TRBV28 and TRBJ1-2, with 10 bases aligning to TRBD1. The germline CDR1 and CDR2 sequences are MDHEN and SYDVKM. CDR3 length: 13 amino acids. Losses at the gene ends were 5 bases for V and 7 bases for J; bases not matched to a gene: 4. The DNA of the CDR3 is TGTGCCAGCAGTCAGACAGGGGGCCCTGGCTACACCTTC. It encodes CASSQTGGPGYTF.

This clonotype was seen only a few times. The rearrangement uses TRBV11-2 and TRBJ2-7; D unresolved. V shed 0 bases and J shed 5 bases, with 14 bases lying between them. This CDR3 has 15 residues. Germline CDR1 reads SGHAT; CDR2 reads FQNNGV. The CDR3 DNA reads TGTGCCAGCAGCTTAGAGGGTATAAAAGGGAACGAGCAGTACTTC. Protein sequence: CASSLEGIKGNEQYF.

The table lists this clonotype with many counts. V gene TRBV6-1 combines with J gene TRBJ1-5; the match to TRBD1 covers 8 bases. Germline V CDR1 and CDR2: MNHNS, SASEGT. Germline trimming cut 3 bases from V and 2 bases from J; bases unmatched to any gene: 9. The CDR3 contains 17 residues. DNA for the CDR3: TGTGCCAGCAGTGATATTTCCAGGGGGCAAGGCAATCAGCCCCAGCATTTT. Protein sequence: CASSDISRGQGNQPQHF.

This clonotype turned up a few times. The chain uses TRBV7-3 and TRBJ2-1; D unclear. Germline loops: CDR1 SGHTA, CDR2 FQGTGA. This CDR3 region has 13 residues. Trimming pared 4 bases from V and 8 bases from J, leaving 12 bases between. CDR3 nucleotides: TGTGCCAGCAGCTCCGACGGCGTCCATGAGCAGTTCTTC. Translation gives CASSSDGVHEQFF. The whole variable domain, filled in from reference TRBV7-3 and TRBJ2-1, reads GAGVSQTPSNKVTEKGKYVELRCDPISGHTALYWYRQSLGQGPEFLIYFQGTGAADDSGLPNDRFFAVRPEGSVSTLKIQRTERGDSAVYLCASSSDGVHEQFFGPGTRLTVL.

This clonotype was seen at least ten times. In DNA, the CDR3 is TGTGCCAGCAGCTCCCCTGGACAGGGTCGGGAGACCCAGTACTTC. Translating gives CASSSPGQGRETQYF. V is TRBV7-9 and J is TRBJ2-5, with 8 bases lining up with TRBD1. This CDR3 has 15 amino acids. The V gene's germline CDR1 is SEHNR and CDR2 FQNEAQ (reference sequence). V was pared by 4 bases and J by 5 bases, with 9 bases of the junction left unmatched.

There are many counts of this clonotype. The rearrangement links TRBV11-2 to TRBJ2-5; D gene unclear. Deletions cut 1 base from V and 5 bases from J, with 5 bases between. The CDR3 runs to 12 residues. Germline assignment: CDR1 SGHAT and CDR2 FQNNGV. Written as DNA, the CDR3 is TGTGCCAGCAGCTTAGGACTGGAGACCCAGTACTTC. Amino acids: CASSLGLETQYF.

This clonotype occurred a few times. The V call is TRBV5-5, the J call TRBJ2-7, with D tentatively TRBD2 (5 bases). V was pared by 6 bases and J by 2 bases, with 12 bases between. The CDR3 length is 13 residues. Germline CDR1 reads SGHKS; CDR2 reads YYEKEE (reference sequence). The CDR3 sequence: CASIPTGTYEQYF. CDR3 DNA: TGTGCCAGCATACCGACGGGAACCTACGAGCAGTACTTC. Full variable domain (missing parts from reference TRBV5-5 and TRBJ2-7): DAGVTQSPTHLIKTRGQQVTLRCSPISGHKSVSWYQQVLGQGPQFIFQYYEKEERGRGNFPDRFSARQFPNYSSELNVNALLLGDSALYLCASIPTGTYEQYFGPGTRLTVT.

The chain recombines TRBV12-3 or TRBV12-4 with TRBJ2-7; no definite D call. This CDR3 is 12 amino acids long. The V end was cut by 3 bases, the J end by 3 bases, with 6 bases between. CDR3 DNA: TGTGCCAGCAGTTTCTTTCTCTACGAGCAGTACTTC. Translated, it gives CASSFFLYEQYF.

Many counts were recorded for this clonotype. The chain recombines TRBV4-1 with TRBJ2-7; 9 bases agree with TRBD1. V was clipped by 0 bases and J by 4 bases; unmatched bases: 4. Germline V gene sequence: CDR1 MGHRA, CDR2 YSYEKL. This CDR3 comprises 15 residues. The CDR3 loop is CASSQDDRGWYEQYF. Here the CDR3 DNA reads TGCGCCAGCAGCCAAGATGACAGGGGGTGGTACGAGCAGTACTTC.

This clonotype was detected a few times. This chain links TRBV24-1 with TRBJ2-5; D remains ambiguous. The CDR3 runs to 13 residues. The germline V gene encodes CDR1 KGHDR and CDR2 SFDVKD. V lost 2 bases and J lost 5, with 8 bases in between. Written as DNA, the CDR3 is TGTGCCACCAGTGATTGGACCGGCGAGACCCAGTACTTC. This sequence encodes CATSDWTGETQYF.

This chain connects TRBV7-9 to TRBJ1-1; no firm D call. V was shortened by 1 base and J by 6 bases, with 9 bases between the two germline ends. The length of the CDR3 is 13 residues. In germline, CDR1 is SEHNR, CDR2 FQNEAQ (reference sequence). Here the CDR3 DNA reads TGTGCCAGCAGCTTAGGCAGGATCCCTGAAGCTTTCTTT. It translates to CASSLGRIPEAFF.

This clonotype has at least ten counts. V is TRBV6-5 and J is TRBJ2-2, with TRBD2 as a possible D gene (5 bases). This CDR3 is 12 amino acids long. Trimming pared 7 bases from V and 5 bases from J, leaving 8 bases between. Germline lookup yields CDR1 MNHEY and CDR2 SVGAGI. The CDR3 spells CASNRGTGELFF. The DNA of the CDR3 is TGTGCCAGCAATCGAGGGACCGGGGAGCTGTTTTTT.

This clonotype showed up many times. This chain uses TRBV5-1 with TRBJ2-4; no firm D call. Germline V gene sequence: CDR1 SGHRS, CDR2 YFSETQ. V lost 1 base and J lost 0, with 17 bases in between. The CDR3 sequence is 18 residues long. The CDR3 sequence is CASSLHGPEILAKNIQYF. In DNA, the CDR3 is TGCGCCAGCAGCTTGCATGGCCCAGAGATCCTAGCCAAAAACATTCAGTACTTC.

The chain is built from TRBV11-2 and TRBJ1-1; 8 nucleotides align to TRBD1. The CDR3 is made up of 16 amino acids. Germline CDR1 and CDR2: SGHAT and FQNNGV. The ends lost 5 bases at V and 1 base at J; junction bases unmatched: 9. The CDR3, as DNA: TGTGCCAGCAGCAAAACTCAGGGGGCTGGGAACACTGAAGCTTTCTTT. Protein sequence: CASSKTQGAGNTEAFF.

This clonotype was seen many times. The chain carries TRBV20-1 and TRBJ1-5; 7 bases map to TRBD1. This CDR3 region has 14 residues. Germline values: CDR1 DFQATT, CDR2 SNEGSKA (reference sequence). V shed 2 bases, J shed 2 bases, and the junction held 3 bases outside the gene matches. Here the CDR3 reads CSARITGGNQPQHF. Here the CDR3 DNA reads TGCAGTGCTAGAATCACAGGGGGCAATCAGCCCCAGCATTTT.

V is TRBV6-2 or TRBV6-3 and J is TRBJ2-7; 7 positions agree with TRBD2. The CDR3 consists of 19 residues. With 0 bases clipped from V and 3 bases from J, the junction kept 17 bases outside the gene matches. Germline V gene sequence: CDR1 MNHEY, CDR2 SVGEGT. CDR3 bases: TGTGCCAGCAGTTACTCGAGTCCAGGGAGGGCCCCATACCTCTACGAGCAGTACTTC. This sequence encodes CASSYSSPGRAPYLYEQYF.